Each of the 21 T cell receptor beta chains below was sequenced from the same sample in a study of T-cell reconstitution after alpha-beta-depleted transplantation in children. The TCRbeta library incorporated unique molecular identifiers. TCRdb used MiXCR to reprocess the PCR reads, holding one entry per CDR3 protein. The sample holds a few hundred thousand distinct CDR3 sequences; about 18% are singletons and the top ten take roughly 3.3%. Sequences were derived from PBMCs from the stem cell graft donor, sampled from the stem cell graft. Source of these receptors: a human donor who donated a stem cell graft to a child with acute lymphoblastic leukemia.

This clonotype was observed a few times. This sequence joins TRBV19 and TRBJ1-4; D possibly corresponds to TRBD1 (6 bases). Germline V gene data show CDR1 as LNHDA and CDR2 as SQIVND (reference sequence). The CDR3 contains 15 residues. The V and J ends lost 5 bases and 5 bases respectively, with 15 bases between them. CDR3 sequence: CASSQRDTMNEKLFF. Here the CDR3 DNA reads TGTGCCAGTAGTCAGCGGGACACGATGAATGAAAAACTGTTTTTT.

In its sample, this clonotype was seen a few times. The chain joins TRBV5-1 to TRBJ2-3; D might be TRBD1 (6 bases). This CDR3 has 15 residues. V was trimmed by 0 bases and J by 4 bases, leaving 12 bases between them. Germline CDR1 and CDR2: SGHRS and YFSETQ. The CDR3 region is CASSLEGGSPDTQYF. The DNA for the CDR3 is TGCGCCAGCAGCTTGGAAGGGGGATCGCCAGATACGCAGTATTTT.

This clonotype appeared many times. The CDR3 sequence is CASSLGQGYEQFF. The CDR3 nucleotides are TGTGCCAGCAGTTTGGGACAGGGTTATGAGCAGTTCTTC. The V call is TRBV12-3 or TRBV12-4, the J call TRBJ2-1; 9 nucleotides agree with TRBD1. This CDR3 comprises 13 residues. Trimming removed 3 bases from V and 8 bases from J; junction bases left unmatched: 2.

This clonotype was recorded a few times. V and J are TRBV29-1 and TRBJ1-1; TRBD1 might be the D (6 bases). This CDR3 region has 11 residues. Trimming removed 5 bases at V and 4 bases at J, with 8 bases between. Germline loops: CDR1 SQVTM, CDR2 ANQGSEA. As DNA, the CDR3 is TGCAGCGTTCAGGGGCCCACTGAAGCTTTCTTT. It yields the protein CSVQGPTEAFF.

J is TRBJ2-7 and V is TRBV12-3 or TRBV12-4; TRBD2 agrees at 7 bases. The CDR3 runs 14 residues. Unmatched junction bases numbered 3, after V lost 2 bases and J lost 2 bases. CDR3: CASSLLRGTYEQYF. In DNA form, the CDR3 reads TGTGCCAGCAGTTTATTGCGGGGGACCTACGAGCAGTACTTC.

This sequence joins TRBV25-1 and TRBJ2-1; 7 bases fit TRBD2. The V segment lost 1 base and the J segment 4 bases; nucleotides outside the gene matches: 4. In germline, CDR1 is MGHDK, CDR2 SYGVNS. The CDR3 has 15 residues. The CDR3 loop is CASSESGGGYNEQFF. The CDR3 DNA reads TGTGCCAGCAGTGAATCGGGAGGCGGTTACAATGAGCAGTTCTTC. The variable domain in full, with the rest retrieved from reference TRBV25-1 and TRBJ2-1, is EADIYQTPRYLVIGTGKKITLECSQTMGHDKMYWYQQDPGMELHLIHYSYGVNSTEKGDLSSESTVSRIRTEHFPLTLESARPSHTSQYLCASSESGGGYNEQFFGPGTRLTVL.

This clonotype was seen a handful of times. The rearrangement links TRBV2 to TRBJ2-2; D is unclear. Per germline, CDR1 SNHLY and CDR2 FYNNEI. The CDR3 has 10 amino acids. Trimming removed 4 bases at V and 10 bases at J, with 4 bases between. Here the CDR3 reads CASSVAELFF. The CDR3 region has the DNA TGTGCCAGCAGTGTCGCGGAGCTGTTTTTT.

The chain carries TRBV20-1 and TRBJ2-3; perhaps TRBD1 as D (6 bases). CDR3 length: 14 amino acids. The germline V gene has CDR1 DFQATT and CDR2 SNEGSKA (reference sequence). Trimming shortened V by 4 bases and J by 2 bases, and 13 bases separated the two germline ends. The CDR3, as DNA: TGCAGTGCTACCACAGGGTTTATCACAGATACGCAGTATTTT. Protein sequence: CSATTGFITDTQYF.

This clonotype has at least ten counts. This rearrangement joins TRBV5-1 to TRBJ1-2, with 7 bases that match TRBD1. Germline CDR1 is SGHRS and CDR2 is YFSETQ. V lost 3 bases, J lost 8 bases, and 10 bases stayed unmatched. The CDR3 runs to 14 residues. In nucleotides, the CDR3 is TGCGCCAGCAGCTCCATACAGGGGATTGGGGGCTACACCTTC. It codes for CASSSIQGIGGYTF.

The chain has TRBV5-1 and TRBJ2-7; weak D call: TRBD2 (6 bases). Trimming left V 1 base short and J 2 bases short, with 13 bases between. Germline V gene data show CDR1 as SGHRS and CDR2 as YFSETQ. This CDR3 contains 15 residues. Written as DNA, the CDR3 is TGCGCCAGCAGCTTGCAATCTGGGAGGCCCTACGAGCAGTACTTC. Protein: CASSLQSGRPYEQYF.

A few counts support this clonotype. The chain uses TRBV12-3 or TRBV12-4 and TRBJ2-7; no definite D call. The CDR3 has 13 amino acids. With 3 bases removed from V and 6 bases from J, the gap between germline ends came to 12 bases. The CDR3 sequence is CASSLARPVEQYF. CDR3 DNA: TGTGCCAGCAGTTTGGCACGGCCGGTCGAGCAGTACTTC.

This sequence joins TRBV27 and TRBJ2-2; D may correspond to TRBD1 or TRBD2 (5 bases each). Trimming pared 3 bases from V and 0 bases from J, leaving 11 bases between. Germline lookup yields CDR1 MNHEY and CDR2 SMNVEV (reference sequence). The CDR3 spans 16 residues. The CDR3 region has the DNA TGTGCCAGCAGTTTCAGGGAGATAACGAACACCGGGGAGCTGTTTTTT. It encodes CASSFREITNTGELFF.

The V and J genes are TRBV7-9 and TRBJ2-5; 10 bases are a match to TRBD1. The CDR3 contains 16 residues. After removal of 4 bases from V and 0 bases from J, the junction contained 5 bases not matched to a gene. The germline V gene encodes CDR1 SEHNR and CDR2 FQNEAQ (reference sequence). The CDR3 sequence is CASSSGTGANQETQYF. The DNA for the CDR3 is TGTGCCAGCAGCTCGGGGACAGGGGCGAACCAAGAGACCCAGTACTTC.

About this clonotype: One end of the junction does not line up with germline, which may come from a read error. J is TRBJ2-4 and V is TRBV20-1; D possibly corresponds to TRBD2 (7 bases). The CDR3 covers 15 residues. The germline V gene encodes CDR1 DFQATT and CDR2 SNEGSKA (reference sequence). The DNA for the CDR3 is TGCAGTGCTAGAAGCAGGGCGGGGGCCAAAAACAGTCAGTACTTC. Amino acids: CSARSRAGAKNSQYF.

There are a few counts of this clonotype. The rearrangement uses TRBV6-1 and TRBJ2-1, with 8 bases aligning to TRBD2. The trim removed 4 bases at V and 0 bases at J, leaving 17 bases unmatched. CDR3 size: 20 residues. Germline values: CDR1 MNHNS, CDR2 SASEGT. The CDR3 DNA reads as TGTGCCAGCAGTGCCGGGCAGACACCGACTAGCGCGCACTCCTACAATGAGCAGTTCTTC. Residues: CASSAGQTPTSAHSYNEQFF.

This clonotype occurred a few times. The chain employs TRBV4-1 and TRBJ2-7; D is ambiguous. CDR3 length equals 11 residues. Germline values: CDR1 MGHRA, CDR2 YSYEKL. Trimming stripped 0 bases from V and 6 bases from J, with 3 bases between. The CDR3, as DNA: TGCGCCAGCAGCCAAGATTCCGAGCAGTACTTC. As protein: CASSQDSEQYF.

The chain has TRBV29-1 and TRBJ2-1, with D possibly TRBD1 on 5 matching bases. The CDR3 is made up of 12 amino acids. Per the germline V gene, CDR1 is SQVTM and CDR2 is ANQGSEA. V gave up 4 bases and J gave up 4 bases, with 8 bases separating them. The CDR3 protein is CSVVTGYNEQFF. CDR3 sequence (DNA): TGCAGCGTTGTTACAGGTTACAATGAGCAGTTCTTC.

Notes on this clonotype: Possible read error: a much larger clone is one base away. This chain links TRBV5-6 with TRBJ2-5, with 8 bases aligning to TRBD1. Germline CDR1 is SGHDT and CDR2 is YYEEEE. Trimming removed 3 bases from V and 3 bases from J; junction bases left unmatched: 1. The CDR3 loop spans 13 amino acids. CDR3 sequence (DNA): TGTGCCAGCAGCTGGACAGGGAAAGAGACCCAGTACTTC. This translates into CASSWTGKETQYF.

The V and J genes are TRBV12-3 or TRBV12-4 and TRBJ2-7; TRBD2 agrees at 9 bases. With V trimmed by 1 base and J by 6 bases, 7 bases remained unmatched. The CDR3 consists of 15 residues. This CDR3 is CASSLVGGRESEQYF. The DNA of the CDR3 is TGTGCCAGCAGTTTAGTGGGCGGGAGGGAGAGCGAGCAGTACTTC.

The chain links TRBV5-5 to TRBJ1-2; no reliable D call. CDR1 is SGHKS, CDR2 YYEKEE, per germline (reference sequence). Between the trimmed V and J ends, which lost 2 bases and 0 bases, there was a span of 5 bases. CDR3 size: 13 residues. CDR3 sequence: CASSFVSNYGYTF. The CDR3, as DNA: TGTGCCAGCAGCTTTGTCTCTAACTATGGCTACACCTTC. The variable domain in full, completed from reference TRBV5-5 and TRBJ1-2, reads DAGVTQSPTHLIKTRGQQVTLRCSPISGHKSVSWYQQVLGQGPQFIFQYYEKEERGRGNFPDRFSARQFPNYSSELNVNALLLGDSALYLCASSFVSNYGYTFGSGTRLTVV.

The CDR3 is CAVSTSGRSRNRDTQYF. The DNA for the CDR3 is TGTGCCGTTTCGACTAGCGGGAGGTCCCGAAATAGGGATACGCAGTATTTT. This sequence joins TRBV3-1 and TRBJ2-3, with TRBD2 identical over 13 bases. J gave up 6 bases and V 11 bases, and 17 bases lay outside the gene matches. CDR1 is LGHDT and CDR2 is YNNKEL in the germline V gene (reference sequence). This CDR3 has 17 amino acids.